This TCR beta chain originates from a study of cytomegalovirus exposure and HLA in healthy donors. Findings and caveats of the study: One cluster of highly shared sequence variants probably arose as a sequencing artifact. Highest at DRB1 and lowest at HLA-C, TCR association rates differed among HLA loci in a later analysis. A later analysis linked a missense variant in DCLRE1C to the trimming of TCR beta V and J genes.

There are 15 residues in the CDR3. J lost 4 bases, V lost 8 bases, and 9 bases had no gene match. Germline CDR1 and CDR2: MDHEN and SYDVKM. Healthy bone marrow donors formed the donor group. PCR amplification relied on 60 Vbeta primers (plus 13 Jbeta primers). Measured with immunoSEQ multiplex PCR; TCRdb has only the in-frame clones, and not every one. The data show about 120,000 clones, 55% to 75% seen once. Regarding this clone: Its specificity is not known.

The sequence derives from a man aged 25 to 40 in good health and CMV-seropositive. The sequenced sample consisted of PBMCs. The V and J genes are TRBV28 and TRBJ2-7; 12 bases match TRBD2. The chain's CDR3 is CASSQTSGRPYEQYF. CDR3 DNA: TGTGCCAGCTCCCAGACTAGCGGGAGACCTTACGAGCAGTACTTC. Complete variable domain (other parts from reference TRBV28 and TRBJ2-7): DVKVTQSSRYLVKRTGEKVFLECVQDMDHENMFWYRQDPGLGLRLIYFSYDVKMKEKGDIPEGYSVSREKKERFSLILESASTNQTSMYLCASSQTSGRPYEQYFGPGTRLTVT.